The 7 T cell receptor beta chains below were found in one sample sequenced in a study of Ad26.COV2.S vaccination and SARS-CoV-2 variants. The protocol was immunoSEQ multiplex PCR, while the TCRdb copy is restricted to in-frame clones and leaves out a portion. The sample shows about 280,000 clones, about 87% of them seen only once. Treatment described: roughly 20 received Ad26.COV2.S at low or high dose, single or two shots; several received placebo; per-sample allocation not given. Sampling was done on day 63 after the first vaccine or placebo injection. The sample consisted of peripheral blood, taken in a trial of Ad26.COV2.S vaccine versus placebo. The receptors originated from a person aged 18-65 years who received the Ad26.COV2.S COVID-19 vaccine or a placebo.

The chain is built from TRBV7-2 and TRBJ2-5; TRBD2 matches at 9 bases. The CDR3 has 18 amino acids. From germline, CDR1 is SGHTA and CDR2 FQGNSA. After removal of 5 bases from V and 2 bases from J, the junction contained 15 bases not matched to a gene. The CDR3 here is CASSPMGTGRGGQETQYF. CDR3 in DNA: TGTGCCAGCAGCCCGATGGGGACCGGGCGGGGGGGTCAAGAGACCCAGTACTTC.

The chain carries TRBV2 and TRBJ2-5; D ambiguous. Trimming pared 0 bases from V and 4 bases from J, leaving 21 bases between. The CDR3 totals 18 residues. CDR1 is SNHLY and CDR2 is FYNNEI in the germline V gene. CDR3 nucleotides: TGTGCCAGCAGTGAAGCGCTCACTCTACACCAATGGACAGAGACCCAGTACTTC. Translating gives CASSEALTLHQWTETQYF.

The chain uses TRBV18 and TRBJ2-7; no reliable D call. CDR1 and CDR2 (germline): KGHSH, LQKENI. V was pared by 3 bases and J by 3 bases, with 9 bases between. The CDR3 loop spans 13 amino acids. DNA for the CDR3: TGTGCCAGCTCACCTGCCCGAGACTACGAGCAGTACTTC. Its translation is CASSPARDYEQYF.

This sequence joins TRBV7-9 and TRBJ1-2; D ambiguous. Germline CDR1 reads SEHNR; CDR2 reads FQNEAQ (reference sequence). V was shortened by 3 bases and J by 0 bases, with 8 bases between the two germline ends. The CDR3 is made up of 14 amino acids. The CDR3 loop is CASSLDLANYGYTF. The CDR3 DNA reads TGTGCCAGCAGCTTGGACCTAGCTAACTATGGCTACACCTTC.

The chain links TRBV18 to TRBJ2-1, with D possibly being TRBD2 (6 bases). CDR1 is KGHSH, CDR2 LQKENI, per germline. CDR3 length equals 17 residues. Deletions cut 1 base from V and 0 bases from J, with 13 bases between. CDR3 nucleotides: TGTGCCAGCTCACCACGATCTAGCGCCGTCTCCTACAATGAGCAGTTCTTC. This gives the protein CASSPRSSAVSYNEQFF.

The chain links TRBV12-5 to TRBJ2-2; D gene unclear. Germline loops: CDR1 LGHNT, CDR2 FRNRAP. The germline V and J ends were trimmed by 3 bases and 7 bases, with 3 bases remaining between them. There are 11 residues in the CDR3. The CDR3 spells CASGFGGELFF. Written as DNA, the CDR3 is TGTGCTAGTGGTTTCGGCGGGGAGCTGTTTTTT.

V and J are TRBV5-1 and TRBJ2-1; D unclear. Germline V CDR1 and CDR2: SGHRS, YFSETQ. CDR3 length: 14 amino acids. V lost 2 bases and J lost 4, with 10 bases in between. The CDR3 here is CASSFWTSYNEQFF. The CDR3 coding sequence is TGCGCCAGCAGCTTCTGGACGAGTTACAATGAGCAGTTCTTC.